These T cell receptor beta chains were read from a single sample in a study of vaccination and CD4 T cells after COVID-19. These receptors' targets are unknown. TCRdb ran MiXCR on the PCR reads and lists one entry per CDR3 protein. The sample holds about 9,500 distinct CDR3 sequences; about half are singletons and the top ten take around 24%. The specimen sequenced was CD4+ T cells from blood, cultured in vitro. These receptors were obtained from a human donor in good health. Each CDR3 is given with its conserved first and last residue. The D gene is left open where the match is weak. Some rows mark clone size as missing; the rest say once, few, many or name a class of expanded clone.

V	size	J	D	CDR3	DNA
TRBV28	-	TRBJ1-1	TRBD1	CASSLLDRADTEAFF	TGTGCCAGCAGTTTACTTGACAGGGCTGACACTGAAGCTTTCTTT
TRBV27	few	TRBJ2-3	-	CASSLATRGPDTQYF	TGTGCCAGCAGTTTAGCCACCAGGGGACCAGATACGCAGTATTTT
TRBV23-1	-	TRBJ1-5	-	CASSQRGSGTNYNQPQHF	TGCGCCAGCAGCCAACGTGGGTCCGGGACAAATTACAATCAGCCCCAGCATTTT
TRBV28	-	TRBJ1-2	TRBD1	CASSFQGARGLGGYTF	TGTGCCAGCAGTTTCCAGGGGGCCCGGGGGCTGGGTGGCTACACCTTC
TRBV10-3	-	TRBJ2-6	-	CAIAGVAGANVLTF	TGTGCCATCGCAGGGGTAGCCGGGGCCAACGTCCTGACTTTC
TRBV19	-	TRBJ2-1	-	CASSRIGGPPIDEQFF	TGTGCCAGTAGTAGGATAGGGGGGCCCCCCATCGATGAGCAGTTCTTC
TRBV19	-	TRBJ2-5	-	CASSISETQYF	TGTGCCAGTAGTATCTCGGAGACCCAGTACTTC
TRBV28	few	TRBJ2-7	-	CASSLSGTLSHSEQYF	TGTGCCAGCAGTTTATCCGGGACTCTGTCCCATTCCGAGCAGTACTTC
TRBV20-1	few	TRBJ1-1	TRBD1	CSARAGTGNTEAFF	TGCAGTGCTAGGGCCGGGACAGGGAACACTGAAGCTTTCTTT
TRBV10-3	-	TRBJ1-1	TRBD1	CANLVGWGQGASEAFF	TGTGCCAATTTGGTTGGCTGGGGACAGGGGGCTAGTGAAGCTTTCTTT
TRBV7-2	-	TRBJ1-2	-	CASTEPGFGYGYTF	TGTGCCAGCACCGAACCGGGGTTTGGCTATGGCTACACCTTC
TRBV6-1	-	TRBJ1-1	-	CASSASGVAEAFF	TGTGCCAGCAGTGCATCAGGGGTAGCTGAAGCTTTCTTT
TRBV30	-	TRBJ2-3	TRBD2	CAWSVGGRGRDTQYF	TGTGCCTGGAGTGTGGGTGGGAGGGGCAGAGATACGCAGTATTTT
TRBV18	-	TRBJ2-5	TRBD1	CASSSTGVGETQYF	TGTGCCAGCTCAAGCACAGGGGTCGGGGAGACCCAGTACTTC
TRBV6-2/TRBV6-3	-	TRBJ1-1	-	CASSLQDGLTEAFF	TGTGCCAGCAGCCTACAGGACGGGTTAACTGAAGCTTTCTTT
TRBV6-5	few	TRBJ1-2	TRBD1	CASSYSQGRIDYYGYTF	TGTGCCAGCAGTTATTCACAGGGGCGAATAGACTACTATGGCTACACCTTC
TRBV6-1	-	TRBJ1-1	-	CATWGRSYTEAFF	TGTGCCACCTGGGGACGGTCCTACACTGAAGCTTTCTTT
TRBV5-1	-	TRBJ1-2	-	CASSPLTSLGYTF	TGCGCCAGCAGCCCGCTCACTTCTCTTGGCTACACCTTC
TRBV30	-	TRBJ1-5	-	CAWSVRGTQPQHF	TGTGCCTGGAGTGTACGGGGTACTCAGCCCCAGCATTTT
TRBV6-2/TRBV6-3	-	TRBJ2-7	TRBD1	CASSYPWTGGGEQYF	TGTGCCAGCAGTTACCCTTGGACAGGGGGCGGCGAGCAGTACTTC
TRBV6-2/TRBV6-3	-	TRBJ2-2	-	CASRPLGDTGELFF	TGTGCCAGCAGGCCACTCGGGGACACCGGGGAGTTGTTTTTT
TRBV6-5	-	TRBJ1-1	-	CASSYKRGTGNTEAFF	TGTGCCAGCAGTTATAAAAGGGGGACGGGGAACACTGAAGCTTTCTTT
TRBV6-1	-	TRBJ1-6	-	CASLAGNSPLHF	TGTGCCAGCCTAGCGGGGAATTCACCCCTCCACTTT
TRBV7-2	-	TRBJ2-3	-	CASSPPKRTDTQYF	TGTGCCAGCAGCCCTCCCAAACGCACAGATACGCAGTATTTT
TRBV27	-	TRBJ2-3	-	CASSSIRDPTDTQYF	TGTGCCAGCAGTTCGATACGGGACCCCACAGATACGCAGTATTTT
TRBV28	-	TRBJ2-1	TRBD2	CASIGGGASNEQFF	TGTGCCAGCATCGGCGGGGGGGCCTCCAATGAGCAGTTCTTC
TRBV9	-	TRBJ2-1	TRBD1	CASSVVGTGRMTEQFF	TGTGCCAGCAGCGTAGTCGGGACAGGGAGGATGACTGAGCAGTTCTTC
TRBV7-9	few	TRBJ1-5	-	CASTTTGAPNQPQHF	TGTGCCAGCACTACCACGGGGGCTCCCAATCAGCCCCAGCATTTT
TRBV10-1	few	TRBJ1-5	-	CASSEGGSGQPQHF	TGCGCCAGCAGTGAGGGGGGTTCAGGGCAGCCCCAGCATTTT
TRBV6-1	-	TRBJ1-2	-	CASSSRTENYGYTF	TGTGCCAGCAGCTCACGGACAGAAAACTATGGCTACACCTTC